This TCR beta chain was sequenced in a study of vaccination effects on CD4 cells after COVID-19. Germline V gene sequence: CDR1 SGHRS, CDR2 YFSETQ. Germline trimming cut 2 bases from V and 10 bases from J; bases unmatched to any gene: 10. This CDR3 contains 16 residues. Prior to sequencing, the ViraFEST assay stimulated PBMC with viral peptide pools, which expanded the antigen-specific CD4+ T cells. Subsequent to a culture period of about nine days, CD4+ T cells were isolated. All vaccine recipients tested negative for nucleocapsid antibodies and had never contracted SARS-CoV-2 infection. The table came from immunoSEQ multiplex PCR; TCRdb's copy has only in-frame clones and leaves some out. The sample shows tens of thousands of clones, roughly 76% of them seen only once. This clone appeared a few times. Its target is unknown.

The source is a human donor who received a COVID-19 vaccine. This sample comprised CD4+ T cells from PBMCs cultured with HCoV-OC43 spike peptides, obtained before COVID-19 vaccination. Indicated subset: HCoV-OC43 spike overlapping peptide pool stimulation. This chain joins TRBV5-1 and TRBJ1-6; 9 bases line up with TRBD1. The CDR3 sequence: CASSFSGTGNGSPLHF. The CDR3 DNA reads as TGCGCCAGCAGCTTTTCCGGGACAGGGAACGGATCACCCCTCCACTTT.